This T cell receptor beta chain comes out of a study of shared clonotypes between healthy human individuals. Using roughly 180 ng DNA, around 30,000 T cell genomes, the sorted-subset replicate PCRs were run. This table comes from immunoSEQ multiplex PCR, and its TCRdb copy is limited to in-frame clones, with some not included. The sample contains some 2,000,000 clones, approximately 95% of which appear only once. Each of the donors was a healthy adult who was HIV-negative and had not had a recent acute infection or vaccination. In germline, CDR1 is LNHDA, CDR2 SQIVND (reference sequence). The CDR3 totals 14 residues. V was pared by 5 bases and J by 1 base, with 4 bases of the junction left unmatched. Findings of the study overall: Lower generation probabilities were found for non-shared clonotypes than for those shared by all four donors. What limited the represented genetic and exposure-history diversity was the small number of donors.

Notes on this clone: As yet, its antigen is unknown.

This TCR was recovered from a man aged 18-30 years in good health. This chain connects TRBV19 to TRBJ1-1; 7 nucleotides agree with TRBD1. Specimen: naive CD4+ T cells sorted from blood. The subset denotes: CD45RA+ positively selected. The DNA for the CDR3 is TGTGCCAGTAGTCTAGGGGGCGGGAACACTGAAGCTTTCTTT. Amino acids: CASSLGGGNTEAFF.